A selection of T cell receptor beta chains follows, all from one sample in a study of T cells in narcolepsy. Sequenced by immunoSEQ multiplex PCR; TCRdb stores in-frame clones only, minus some. This sample carries some 30,000 clones, about three quarters of them seen once, and the ten largest clones take 1.2%. Sequences were obtained from CD45RA- memory CD4+ T cells from PBMCs. These TCRs come from a human donor with narcolepsy. The CDR3 runs from the conserved cysteine through the conserved F or W. D genes are given only for firm matches. Where a row states a size, it is once, few, many or the class of an expanded clone; other rows omit it.

cdr3_nt cdr3_aa j_call v_call d_call clone_size
TGTGCCAGCAGGAGTGGCGGAGATCAGCCCCAGCATTTT CASRSGGDQPQHF TRBJ1-5 TRBV2 - -
TGTGCCAGCACCCGGGCGGGGGGGAGCACAGATACGCAGTATTTT CASTRAGGSTDTQYF TRBJ2-3 TRBV9 TRBD2 -
TGTGCCAGCAGCTCGGGACAGGGATTGATGGAGACCCAGTACTTC CASSSGQGLMETQYF TRBJ2-5 TRBV7-9 TRBD1 -
TGTGCCAGCAGTGGACGCTTTGGGGAGAGCAATCAGCCCCAGCATTTT CASSGRFGESNQPQHF TRBJ1-5 TRBV2 - -
TGTGCCACCAGCAGAACCGGGACCGGGGTTAATGAGCAGTTCTTC CATSRTGTGVNEQFF TRBJ2-1 TRBV15 - few
TGTGCCAGCAGGGAGGGGACTAGCGGGAGGTGGGGCGAGCAGTTCTTC CASREGTSGRWGEQFF TRBJ2-1 TRBV28 TRBD2 -
TGCGCCAGCAGCCAGGGTACTAGCGGGACGAGGGGGGTGTTCTTC CASSQGTSGTRGVFF TRBJ2-1 TRBV4-1 TRBD2 few
TGTGCCAGCAGTGAATGGGACAGGTTGGGGGAGCAGTACTTC CASSEWDRLGEQYF TRBJ2-7 TRBV25-1 TRBD1 -
TGTGCCAGTAGTGTGGGACAGATCAATCTCTATGGCTACACCTTC CASSVGQINLYGYTF TRBJ1-2 TRBV19 TRBD1 -
TGTGCCAGCAGTTACCGGGGGAGGGAGTTCTTC CASSYRGREFF TRBJ2-1 TRBV6-5 TRBD2 -